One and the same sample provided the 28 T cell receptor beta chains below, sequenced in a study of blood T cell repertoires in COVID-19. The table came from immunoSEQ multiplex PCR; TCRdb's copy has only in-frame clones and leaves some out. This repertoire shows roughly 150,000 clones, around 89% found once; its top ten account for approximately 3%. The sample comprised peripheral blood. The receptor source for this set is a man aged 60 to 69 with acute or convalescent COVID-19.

The CDR3 here is CASSLANRSPLHF. The CDR3 coding sequence is TGTGCCAGCAGCTTAGCCAACAGGTCACCCCTCCACTTT. The chain is built from TRBV7-2 and TRBJ1-6; D might be TRBD1 (5 bases). V lost 0 bases and J 10 bases, leaving 7 bases between the germline ends. Germline V gene lookup returns CDR1 SGHTA and CDR2 FQGNSA. The CDR3 loop spans 13 amino acids.

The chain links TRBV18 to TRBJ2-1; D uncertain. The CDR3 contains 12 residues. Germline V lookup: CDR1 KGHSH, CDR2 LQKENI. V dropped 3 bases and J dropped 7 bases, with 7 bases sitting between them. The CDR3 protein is CASSPLGNEQFF. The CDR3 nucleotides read TGTGCCAGCTCACCCCTAGGAAATGAGCAGTTCTTC. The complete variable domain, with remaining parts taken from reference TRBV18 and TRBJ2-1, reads NAGVMQNPRHLVRRRGQEARLRCSPMKGHSHVYWYRQLPEEGLKFMVYLQKENIIDESGMPKERFSAEFPKEGPSILRIQQVVRGDSAAYFCASSPLGNEQFFGPGTRLTVL.

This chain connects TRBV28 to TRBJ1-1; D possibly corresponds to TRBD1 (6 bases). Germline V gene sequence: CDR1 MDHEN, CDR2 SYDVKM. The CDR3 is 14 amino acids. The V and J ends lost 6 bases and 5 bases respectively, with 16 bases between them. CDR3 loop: CASSLQGGETEAFF. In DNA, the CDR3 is TGTGCCAGCAGCCTACAGGGAGGGGAGACTGAAGCTTTCTTT.

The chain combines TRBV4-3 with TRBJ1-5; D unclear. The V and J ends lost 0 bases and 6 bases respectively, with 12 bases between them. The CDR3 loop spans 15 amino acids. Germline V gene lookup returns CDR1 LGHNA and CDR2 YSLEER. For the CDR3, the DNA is TGCGCCAGCAGCCAAGATCTATTCCCTGGTCAGCCCCAGCATTTT. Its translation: CASSQDLFPGQPQHF.

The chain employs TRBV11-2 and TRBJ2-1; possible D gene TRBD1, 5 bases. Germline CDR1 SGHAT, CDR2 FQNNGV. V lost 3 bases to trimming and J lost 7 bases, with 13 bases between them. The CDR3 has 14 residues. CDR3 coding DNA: TGTGCCAGCAGCTTGGATAGGGGCCGAAATGAGCAGTTCTTC. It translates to CASSLDRGRNEQFF.

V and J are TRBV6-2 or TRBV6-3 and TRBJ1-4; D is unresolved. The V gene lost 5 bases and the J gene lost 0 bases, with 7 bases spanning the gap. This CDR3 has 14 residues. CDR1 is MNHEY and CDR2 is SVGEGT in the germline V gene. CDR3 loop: CASSRVATNEKLFF. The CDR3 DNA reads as TGTGCCAGCAGTCGAGTTGCAACTAATGAAAAACTGTTTTTT.

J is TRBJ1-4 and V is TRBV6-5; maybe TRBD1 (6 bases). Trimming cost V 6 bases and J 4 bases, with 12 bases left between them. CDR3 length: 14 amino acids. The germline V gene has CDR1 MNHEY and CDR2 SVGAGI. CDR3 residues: CASRRTEVNEKLFF. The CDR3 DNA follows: TGTGCCAGCAGGCGGACAGAGGTTAATGAAAAACTGTTTTTT.

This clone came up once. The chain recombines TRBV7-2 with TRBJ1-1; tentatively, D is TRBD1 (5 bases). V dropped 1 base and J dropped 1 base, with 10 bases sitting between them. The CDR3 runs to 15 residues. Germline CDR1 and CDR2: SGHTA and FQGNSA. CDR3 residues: CASSLEGQGNTEAFF. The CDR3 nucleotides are TGTGCCAGCAGCTTAGAAGGGCAGGGGAACACTGAAGCTTTCTTT.

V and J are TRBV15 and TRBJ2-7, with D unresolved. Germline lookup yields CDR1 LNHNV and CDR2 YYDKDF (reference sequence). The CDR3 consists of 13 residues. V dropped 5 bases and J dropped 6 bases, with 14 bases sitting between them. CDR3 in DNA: TGTGCCACCAGCGAAGCTAGACTCACCGAGCAGTACTTC. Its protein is CATSEARLTEQYF. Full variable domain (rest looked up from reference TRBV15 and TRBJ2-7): DAMVIQNPRYQVTQFGKPVTLSCSQTLNHNVMYWYQQKSSQAPKLLFHYYDKDFNNEADTPDNFQSRRPNTSFCFLDIRSPGLGDTAMYLCATSEARLTEQYFGPGTRLTVT.

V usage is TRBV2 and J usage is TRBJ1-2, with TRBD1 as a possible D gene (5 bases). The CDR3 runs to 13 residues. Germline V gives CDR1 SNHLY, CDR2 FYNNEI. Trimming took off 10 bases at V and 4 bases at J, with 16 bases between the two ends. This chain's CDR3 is CATKGLRGYGYTF. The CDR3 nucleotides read TGTGCCACGAAGGGTTTAAGGGGCTATGGCTACACCTTC. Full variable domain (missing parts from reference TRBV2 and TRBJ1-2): EPEVTQTPSHQVTQMGQEVILRCVPISNHLYFYWYRQILGQKVEFLVSFYNNEISEKSEIFDDQFSVERPDGSNFTLKIRSTKLEDSAMYFCATKGLRGYGYTFGSGTRLTVV.

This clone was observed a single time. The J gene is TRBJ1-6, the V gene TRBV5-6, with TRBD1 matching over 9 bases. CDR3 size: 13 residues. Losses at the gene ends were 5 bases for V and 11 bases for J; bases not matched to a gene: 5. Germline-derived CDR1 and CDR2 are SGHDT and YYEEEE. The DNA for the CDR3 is TGTGCCAGCAGGCGGACAGGGGAGGCACCCCTCCACTTT. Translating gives CASRRTGEAPLHF.

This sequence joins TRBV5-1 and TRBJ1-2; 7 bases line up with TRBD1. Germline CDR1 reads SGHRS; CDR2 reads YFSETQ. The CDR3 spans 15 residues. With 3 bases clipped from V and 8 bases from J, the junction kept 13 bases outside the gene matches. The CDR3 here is CASSSQGGARRGYTF. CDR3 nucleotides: TGCGCCAGCAGCTCGCAGGGGGGCGCACGTAGAGGCTACACCTTC.

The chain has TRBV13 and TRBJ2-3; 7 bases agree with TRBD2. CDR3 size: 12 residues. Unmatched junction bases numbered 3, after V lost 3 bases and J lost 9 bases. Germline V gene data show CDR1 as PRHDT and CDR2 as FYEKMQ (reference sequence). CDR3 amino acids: CASSLTSPTQYF. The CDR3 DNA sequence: TGTGCCAGCAGCTTGACTAGCCCGACGCAGTATTTT. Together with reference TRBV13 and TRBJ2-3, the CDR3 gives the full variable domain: AAGVIQSPRHLIKEKRETATLKCYPIPRHDTVYWYQQGPGQDPQFLISFYEKMQSDKGSIPDRFSAQQFSDYHSELNMSSLELGDSALYFCASSLTSPTQYFGPGTRLTVL.

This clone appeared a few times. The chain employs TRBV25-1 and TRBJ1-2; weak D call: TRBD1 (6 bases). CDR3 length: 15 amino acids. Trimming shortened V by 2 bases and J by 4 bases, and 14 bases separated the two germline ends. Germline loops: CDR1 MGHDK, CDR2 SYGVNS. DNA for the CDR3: TGTGCCAGCAGTGAAGAATCCGGACAGATCTATGGCTACACCTTC. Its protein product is CASSEESGQIYGYTF.

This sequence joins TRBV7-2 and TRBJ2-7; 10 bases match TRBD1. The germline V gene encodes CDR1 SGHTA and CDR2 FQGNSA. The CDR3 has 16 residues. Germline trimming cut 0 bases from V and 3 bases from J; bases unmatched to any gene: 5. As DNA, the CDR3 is TGTGCCAGCAGCTTAGCGCTGGGACAGGGGTTCTACGAGCAGTACTTC. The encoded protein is CASSLALGQGFYEQYF. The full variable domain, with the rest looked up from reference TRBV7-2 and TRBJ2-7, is GAGVSQSPSNKVTEKGKDVELRCDPISGHTALYWYRQSLGQGLEFLIYFQGNSAPDKSGLPSDRFSAERTGGSVSTLTIQRTQQEDSAVYLCASSLALGQGFYEQYFGPGTRLTVT.

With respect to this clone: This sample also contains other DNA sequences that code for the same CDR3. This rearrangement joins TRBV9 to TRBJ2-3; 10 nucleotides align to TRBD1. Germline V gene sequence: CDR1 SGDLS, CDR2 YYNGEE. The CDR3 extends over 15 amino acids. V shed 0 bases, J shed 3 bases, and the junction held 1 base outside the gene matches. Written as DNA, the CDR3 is TGTGCCAGCAGCGTAGTGGGACAGGGGACAGATACGCAGTATTTT. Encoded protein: CASSVVGQGTDTQYF.

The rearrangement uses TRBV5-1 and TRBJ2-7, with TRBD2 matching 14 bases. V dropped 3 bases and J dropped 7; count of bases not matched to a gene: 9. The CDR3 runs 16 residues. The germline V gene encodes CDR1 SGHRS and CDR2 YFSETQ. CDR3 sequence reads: CASSSATSGGAREQYF. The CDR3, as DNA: TGCGCCAGCAGCTCGGCGACTAGCGGGGGGGCCCGGGAGCAGTACTTC.

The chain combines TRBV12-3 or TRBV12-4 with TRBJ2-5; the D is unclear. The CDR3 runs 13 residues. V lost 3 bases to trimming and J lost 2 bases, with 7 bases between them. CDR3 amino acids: CASSLFGQETQYF. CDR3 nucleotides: TGTGCCAGCAGTTTGTTCGGTCAAGAGACCCAGTACTTC.

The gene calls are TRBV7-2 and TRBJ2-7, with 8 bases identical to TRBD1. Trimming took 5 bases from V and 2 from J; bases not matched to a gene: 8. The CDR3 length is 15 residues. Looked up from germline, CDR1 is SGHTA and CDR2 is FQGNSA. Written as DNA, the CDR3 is TGTGCCAGCAGCCCTTGGACAGGGTTTACCTACGAGCAGTACTTC. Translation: CASSPWTGFTYEQYF.

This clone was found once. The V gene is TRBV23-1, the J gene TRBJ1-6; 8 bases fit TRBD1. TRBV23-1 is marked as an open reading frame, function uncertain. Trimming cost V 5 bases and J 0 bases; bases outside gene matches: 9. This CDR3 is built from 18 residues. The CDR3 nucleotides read TGCGCCAGCAGTTGTCCGGGACAGGCAAGCTCCTATAATTCACCCCTCCACTTT. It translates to CASSCPGQASSYNSPLHF.

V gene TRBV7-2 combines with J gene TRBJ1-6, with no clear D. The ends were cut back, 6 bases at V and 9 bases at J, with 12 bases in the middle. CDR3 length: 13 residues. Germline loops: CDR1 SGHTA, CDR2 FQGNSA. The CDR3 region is CASRNSEGSPLHF. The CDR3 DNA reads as TGTGCCAGCAGAAACTCTGAGGGTTCACCCCTCCACTTT.

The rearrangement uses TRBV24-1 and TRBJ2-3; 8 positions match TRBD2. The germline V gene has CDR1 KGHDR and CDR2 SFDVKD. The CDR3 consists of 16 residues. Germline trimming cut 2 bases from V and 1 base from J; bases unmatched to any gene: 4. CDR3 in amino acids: CATSDYGAGGTDTQYF. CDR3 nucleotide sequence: TGTGCCACCAGTGATTACGGAGCGGGGGGCACAGATACGCAGTATTTT.

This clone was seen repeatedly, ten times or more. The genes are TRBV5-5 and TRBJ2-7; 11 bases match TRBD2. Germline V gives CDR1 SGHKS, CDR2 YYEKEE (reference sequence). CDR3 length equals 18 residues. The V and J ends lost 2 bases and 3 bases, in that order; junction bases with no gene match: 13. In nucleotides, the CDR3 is TGTGCCAGCAGCTTCTCCGGGACTAGCGGCGTTTTTCTCTACGAGCAGTACTTC. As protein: CASSFSGTSGVFLYEQYF.

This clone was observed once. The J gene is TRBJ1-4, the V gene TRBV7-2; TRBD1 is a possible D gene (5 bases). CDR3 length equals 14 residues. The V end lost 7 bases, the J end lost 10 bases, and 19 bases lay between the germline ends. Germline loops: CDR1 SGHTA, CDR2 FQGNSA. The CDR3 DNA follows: TGTGCCAGCAACGGGGGAGTTGGGGATGGAAAACTGTTTTTT. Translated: CASNGGVGDGKLFF.

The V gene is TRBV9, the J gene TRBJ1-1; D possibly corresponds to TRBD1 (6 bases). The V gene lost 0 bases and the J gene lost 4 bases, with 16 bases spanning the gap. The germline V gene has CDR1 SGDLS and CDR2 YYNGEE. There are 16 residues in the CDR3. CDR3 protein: CASSVDTGLAVTEAFF. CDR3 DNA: TGTGCCAGCAGCGTAGATACAGGGTTGGCGGTCACTGAAGCTTTCTTT.

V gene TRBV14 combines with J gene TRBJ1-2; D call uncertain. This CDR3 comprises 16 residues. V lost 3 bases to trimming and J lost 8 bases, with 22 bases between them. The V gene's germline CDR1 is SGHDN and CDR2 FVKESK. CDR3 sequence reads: CASSHVRGRLNGGYTF. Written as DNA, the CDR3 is TGTGCCAGCAGCCACGTCCGGGGAAGACTGAATGGGGGCTACACCTTC.

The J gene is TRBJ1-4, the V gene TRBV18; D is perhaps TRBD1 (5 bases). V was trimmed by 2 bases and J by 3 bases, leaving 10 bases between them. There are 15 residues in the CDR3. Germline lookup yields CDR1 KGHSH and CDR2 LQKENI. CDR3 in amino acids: CASSPRGAPNEKLFF. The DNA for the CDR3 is TGTGCCAGCTCACCAAGGGGCGCGCCTAATGAAAAACTGTTTTTT.

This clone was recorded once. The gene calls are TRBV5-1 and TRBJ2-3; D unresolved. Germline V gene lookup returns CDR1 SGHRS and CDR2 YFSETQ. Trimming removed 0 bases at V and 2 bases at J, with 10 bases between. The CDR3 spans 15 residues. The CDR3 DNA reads TGCGCCAGCAGCTTGGCCATCTATTCCACAGATACGCAGTATTTT. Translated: CASSLAIYSTDTQYF.